The following is a TCR beta chain sequence with its context. TCRdb re-called the 5' RACE reads through MiXCR, storing one row per CDR3 protein. The top ten hold less than 3.5% of the sample, which has about 77,000 distinct CDR3 sequences, approximately 16% seen once. V was cut by 0 bases and J by 5 bases, with 13 bases left in between. The CDR3 spans 15 residues. The germline V gene has CDR1 MNHEY and CDR2 SVGAGI. The data were obtained in a study of early T cells in non-severe SARS-CoV-2 infection. The rearrangement joins TRBV6-5 to TRBJ2-5; D gene ambiguous. This TCR was recovered from an adult who was a healthcare worker with PCR-confirmed SARS-CoV-2 infection or an uninfected control (not recorded which). Sample: whole blood. In nucleotides, the CDR3 is TGTGCCAGCAGTTACTCGGACGGTTTAACGGAGACCCAGTACTTC. This translates into CASSYSDGLTETQYF.